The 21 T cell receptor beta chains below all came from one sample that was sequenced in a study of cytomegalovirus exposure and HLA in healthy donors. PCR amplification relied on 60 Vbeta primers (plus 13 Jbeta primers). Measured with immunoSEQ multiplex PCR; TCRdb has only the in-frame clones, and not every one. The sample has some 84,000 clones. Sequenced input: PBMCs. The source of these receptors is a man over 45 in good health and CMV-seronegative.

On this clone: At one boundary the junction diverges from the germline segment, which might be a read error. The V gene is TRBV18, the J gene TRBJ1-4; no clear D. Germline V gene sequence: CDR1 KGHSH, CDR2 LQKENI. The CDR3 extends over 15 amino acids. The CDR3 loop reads CAGSPLSGLNEKLFF. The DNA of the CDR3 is TGTGCCGGCTCACCACTCTCAGGTTTGAATGAAAAACTGTTTTTT. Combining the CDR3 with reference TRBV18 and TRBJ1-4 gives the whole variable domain NAGVMQNPRHLVRRRGQEARLRCSPMKGHSHVYWYRQLPEEGLKFMVYLQKENIIDESGMPKERFSAEFPKEGPSILRIQQVVRGDSAAYFCAGSPLSGLNEKLFFGSGTQLSVL.

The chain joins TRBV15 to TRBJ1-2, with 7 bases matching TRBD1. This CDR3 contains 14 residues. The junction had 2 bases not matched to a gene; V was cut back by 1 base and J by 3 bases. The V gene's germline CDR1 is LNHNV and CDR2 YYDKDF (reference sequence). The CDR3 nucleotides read TGTGCCACCAGCAGAGGACAGGGTTACTATGGCTACACCTTC. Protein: CATSRGQGYYGYTF.

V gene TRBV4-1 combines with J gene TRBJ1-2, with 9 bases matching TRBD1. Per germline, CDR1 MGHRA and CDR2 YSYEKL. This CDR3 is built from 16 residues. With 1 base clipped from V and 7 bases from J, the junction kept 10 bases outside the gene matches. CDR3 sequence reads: CASSQVLQGAISGYTF. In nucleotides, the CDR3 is TGCGCCAGCAGCCAAGTCCTACAGGGGGCTATTAGTGGCTACACCTTC.

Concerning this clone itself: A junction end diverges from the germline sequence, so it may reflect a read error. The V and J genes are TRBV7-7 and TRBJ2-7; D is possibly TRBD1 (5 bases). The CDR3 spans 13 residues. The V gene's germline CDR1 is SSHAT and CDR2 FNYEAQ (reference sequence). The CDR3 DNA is TGTGCTAGCAGCCGCTCAGGGTCCTACGAGCAGTACTTC. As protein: CASSRSGSYEQYF. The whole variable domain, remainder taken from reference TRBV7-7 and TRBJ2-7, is GAGVSQSPRYKVTKRGQDVTLRCDPISSHATLYWYQQALGQGPEFLTYFNYEAQPDKSGLPSDRFSAERPEGSISTLTIQRTEQRDSAMYRCASSRSGSYEQYFGPGTRLTVT.

CDR3 in DNA: TGCGCCAGCAGCCAACCACTAGCGGGGGTCACCGGGGAGCTGTTTTTT. As protein: CASSQPLAGVTGELFF. The genes are TRBV4-1 and TRBJ2-2; TRBD2 matches at 11 bases. The germline CDR1 and CDR2 sequences are MGHRA and YSYEKL. The V segment lost 2 bases and the J segment 4 bases; nucleotides outside the gene matches: 3. The length of the CDR3 is 16 residues.

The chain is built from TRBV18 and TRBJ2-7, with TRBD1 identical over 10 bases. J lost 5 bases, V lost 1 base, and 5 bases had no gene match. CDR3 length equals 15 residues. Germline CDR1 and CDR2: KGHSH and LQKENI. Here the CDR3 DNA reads TGTGCCAGCTCACCACTCGGGACAGGGGACAACGAGCAGTACTTC. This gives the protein CASSPLGTGDNEQYF. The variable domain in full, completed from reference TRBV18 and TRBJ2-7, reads NAGVMQNPRHLVRRRGQEARLRCSPMKGHSHVYWYRQLPEEGLKFMVYLQKENIIDESGMPKERFSAEFPKEGPSILRIQQVVRGDSAAYFCASSPLGTGDNEQYFGPGTRLTVT.

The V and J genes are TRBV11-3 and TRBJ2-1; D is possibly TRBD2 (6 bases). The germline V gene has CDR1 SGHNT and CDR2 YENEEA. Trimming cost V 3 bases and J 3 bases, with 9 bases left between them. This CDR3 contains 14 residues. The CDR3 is CASSFTGDYNEQFF. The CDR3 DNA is TGTGCCAGCAGCTTTACGGGGGACTACAATGAGCAGTTCTTC.

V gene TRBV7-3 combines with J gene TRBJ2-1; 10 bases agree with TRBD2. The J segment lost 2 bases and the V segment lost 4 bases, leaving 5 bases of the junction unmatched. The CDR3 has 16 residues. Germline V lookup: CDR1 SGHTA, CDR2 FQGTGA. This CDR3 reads CASSSSSGGPYNEQFF. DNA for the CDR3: TGTGCCAGCAGCTCCTCTAGCGGGGGACCCTACAATGAGCAGTTCTTC. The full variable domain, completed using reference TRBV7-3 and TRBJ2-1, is GAGVSQTPSNKVTEKGKYVELRCDPISGHTALYWYRQSLGQGPEFLIYFQGTGAADDSGLPNDRFFAVRPEGSVSTLKIQRTERGDSAVYLCASSSSSGGPYNEQFFGPGTRLTVL.

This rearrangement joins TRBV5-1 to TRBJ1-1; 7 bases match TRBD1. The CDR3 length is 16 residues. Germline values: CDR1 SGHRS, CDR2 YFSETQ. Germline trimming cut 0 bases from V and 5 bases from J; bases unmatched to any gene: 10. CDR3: CASSLDGGGAGTEAFF. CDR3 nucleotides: TGCGCCAGCAGCTTGGACGGAGGGGGCGCGGGGACTGAAGCTTTCTTT.

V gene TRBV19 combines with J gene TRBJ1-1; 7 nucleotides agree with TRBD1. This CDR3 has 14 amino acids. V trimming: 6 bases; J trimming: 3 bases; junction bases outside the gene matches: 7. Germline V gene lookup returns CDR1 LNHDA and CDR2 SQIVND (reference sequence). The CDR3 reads CASRVDREDTEAFF. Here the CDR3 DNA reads TGTGCCAGTAGGGTCGACAGGGAGGACACTGAAGCTTTCTTT.

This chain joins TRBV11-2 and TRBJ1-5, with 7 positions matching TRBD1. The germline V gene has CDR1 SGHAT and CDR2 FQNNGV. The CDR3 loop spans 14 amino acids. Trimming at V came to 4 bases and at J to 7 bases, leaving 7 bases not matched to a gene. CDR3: CASSSIRGNQPQHF. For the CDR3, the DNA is TGTGCCAGCAGCTCAATCAGGGGGAACCAGCCCCAGCATTTT. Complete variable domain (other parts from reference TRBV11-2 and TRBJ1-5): EAGVAQSPRYKIIEKRQSVAFWCNPISGHATLYWYQQILGQGPKLLIQFQNNGVVDDSQLPKDRFSAERLKGVDSTLKIQPAKLEDSAVYLCASSSIRGNQPQHFGDGTRLSIL.

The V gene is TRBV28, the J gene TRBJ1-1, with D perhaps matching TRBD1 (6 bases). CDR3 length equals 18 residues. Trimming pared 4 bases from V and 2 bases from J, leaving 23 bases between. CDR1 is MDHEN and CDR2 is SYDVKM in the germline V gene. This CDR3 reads CASSSGVGTPRGNTEAFF. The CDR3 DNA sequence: TGTGCCAGCAGTTCTGGGGTCGGGACACCCAGAGGAAACACTGAAGCTTTCTTT. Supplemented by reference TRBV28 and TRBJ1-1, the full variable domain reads DVKVTQSSRYLVKRTGEKVFLECVQDMDHENMFWYRQDPGLGLRLIYFSYDVKMKEKGDIPEGYSVSREKKERFSLILESASTNQTSMYLCASSSGVGTPRGNTEAFFGQGTRLTVV.

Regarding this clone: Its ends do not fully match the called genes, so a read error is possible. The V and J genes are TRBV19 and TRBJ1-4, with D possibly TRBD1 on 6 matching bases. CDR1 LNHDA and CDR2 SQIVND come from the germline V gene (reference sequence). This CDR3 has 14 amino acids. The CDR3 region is CGSSNQGNNEKLFF. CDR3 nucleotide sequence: TGTGGCAGTTCGAACCAGGGGAACAATGAAAAACTGTTTTTT.

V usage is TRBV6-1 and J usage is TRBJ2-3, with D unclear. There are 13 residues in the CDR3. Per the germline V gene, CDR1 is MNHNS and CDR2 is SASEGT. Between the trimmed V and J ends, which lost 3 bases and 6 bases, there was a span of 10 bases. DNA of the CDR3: TGTGCCAGCAGTGATATAATGGCCGATACGCAGTATTTT. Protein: CASSDIMADTQYF.

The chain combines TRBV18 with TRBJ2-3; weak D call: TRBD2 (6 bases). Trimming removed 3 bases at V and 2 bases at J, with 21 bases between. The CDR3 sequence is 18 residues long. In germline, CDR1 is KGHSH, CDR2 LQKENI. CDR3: CASSPRGTANSYTDTQYF. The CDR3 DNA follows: TGTGCCAGCTCACCCCGGGGGACGGCCAATTCTTACACAGATACGCAGTATTTT.

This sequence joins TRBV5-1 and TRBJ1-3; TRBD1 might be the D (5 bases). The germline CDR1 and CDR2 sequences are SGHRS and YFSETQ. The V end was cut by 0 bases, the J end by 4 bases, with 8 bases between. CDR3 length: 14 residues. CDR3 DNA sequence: TGCGCCAGCAGCTTGGAAGGACACGGAAACACCATATATTTT. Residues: CASSLEGHGNTIYF.

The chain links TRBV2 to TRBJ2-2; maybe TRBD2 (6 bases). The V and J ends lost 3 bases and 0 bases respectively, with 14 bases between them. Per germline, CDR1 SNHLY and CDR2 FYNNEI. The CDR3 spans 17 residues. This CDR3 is CASSDVGGNANTGELFF. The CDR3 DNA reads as TGTGCCAGCAGTGACGTTGGGGGGAACGCGAACACCGGGGAGCTGTTTTTT.

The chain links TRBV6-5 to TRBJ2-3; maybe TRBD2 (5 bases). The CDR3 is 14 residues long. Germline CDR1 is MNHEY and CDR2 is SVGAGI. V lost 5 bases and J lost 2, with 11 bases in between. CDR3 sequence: CASSRTPYTDTQYF. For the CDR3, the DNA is TGTGCCAGCAGTCGGACTCCATACACAGATACGCAGTATTTT.

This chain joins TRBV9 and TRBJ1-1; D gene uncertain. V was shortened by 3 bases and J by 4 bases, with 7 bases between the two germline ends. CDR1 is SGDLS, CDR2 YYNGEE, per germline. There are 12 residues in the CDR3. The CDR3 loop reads CASSGAGTEAFF. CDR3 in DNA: TGTGCCAGCAGCGGCGCGGGCACTGAAGCTTTCTTT.

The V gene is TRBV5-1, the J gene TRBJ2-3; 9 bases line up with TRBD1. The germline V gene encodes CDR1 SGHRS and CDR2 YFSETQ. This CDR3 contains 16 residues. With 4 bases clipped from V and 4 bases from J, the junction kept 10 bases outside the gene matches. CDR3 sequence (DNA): TGCGCCAGCAGCCAAGGACAGGGGAGCGTGTCAGATACGCAGTATTTT. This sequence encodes CASSQGQGSVSDTQYF.

The DNA for the CDR3 is TGTGCCAGCAAGGTGATAACAGGCCCCGCCGGGGAGCTGTTTTTT. As protein: CASKVITGPAGELFF. The V gene is TRBV2, the J gene TRBJ2-2, with D possibly being TRBD1 (5 bases). From germline, CDR1 is SNHLY and CDR2 FYNNEI. This CDR3 comprises 15 residues. The V gene lost 7 bases and the J gene lost 6 bases, with 18 bases spanning the gap.